This T cell receptor beta chain derives from a study of blood T cell repertoires in COVID-19 (dated by TCRdb to 2018 to 2020). Looking at the study overall: Collaborator samples came from the United States, Italy and Spain and covered acute and convalescent phases of COVID-19. The prospective study material was composed of cDNA or gDNA derived from T cells, B-cell-depleted T cells, or PBMCs. The dataset comprised deeply sampled blood TCRbeta repertoires from subjects exposed to, actively infected with, or recovered from COVID-19. The repertoires were released in a freely available public database intended as a resource for research on the immune response to SARS-CoV-2. Samples were obtained from the ongoing ImmuneRACE study (first 160 participants) and from 1,000 to 1,500 subjects provided by 6 global collaborators. Nearly every sample came with metadata listing a de-identified subject ID, COVID-19 status, age in years and sex. Where HLA class I and class II types were available, the types were taken from metadata supplied by the sample provider, not from assay-based typing. Here is what the overall study found, with its caveats: The amount of clinical and demographic metadata varied by source and participant and was provided uncurated.

Each collaborating institution followed its own protocols to collect whole blood in K2EDTA tubes. For TCRbeta analysis, collaborator samples were shipped as frozen whole blood, as isolated PBMCs, or as DNA extracted from either sample type. The cysteine opens and the phenylalanine closes a CDR3 of 14 amino acids. The only DNA kept is the CDR3, 42 bases in frame from the first base. The germline V gene provides CDR1 SGHRS and CDR2 YFSETQ. V and J lose 0 bases and 6 bases, and a span of 12 bases separates them. The immunoSEQ Assay, a bias-controlled multiplex PCR, was used to amplify TCRbeta CDR3 regions from genomic DNA. As for the authors' bioinformatics: Nucleated cell counts per sample were estimated from amplification of reference gene primers within the assay. Sequence reads were collapsed and filtered to measure the absolute abundance of every unique TCRbeta CDR3 rearrangement. Productive Simpson clonality was computed per sample as the square root of Simpson's diversity index over productive rearrangements. Drawn from immuneACCESS, this table holds only the in-frame rearrangements with V and J called that TCRdb kept. Clones are partly lost; checked studies trace under half to an unresolved V gene and leave the rest unexplained. The V and J calls and clone size were taken over from that table, and D and trimming were inferred from the DNA. In all, the sample holds over 60,000 clones, and more than 90% of those were seen once. The biggest ten clones account for about 5.4% of the sample.

This clone occurred once. What this receptor recognizes is not known. Base quality data are lacking; no much larger clone is found one base away. The source of this sequence is a human donor in a cohort sampled during active COVID-19. The V and J segments used are TRBV5-1 and TRBJ1-1; the D gene is perhaps TRBD1, on 6 matching bases. Sequencing was performed on peripheral blood. The CDR3 is CASSLDRVGPEAFF. The bases read TGCGCCAGCAGCTTGGACAGGGTGGGTCCTGAAGCTTTCTTT.